This TCR beta chain was documented in a study of T cell repertoires in cytomegalovirus infection. Study-level points and caveats: Dominant in the ex vivo response were TCR beta clonotypes restricted by HLA-C and specific for CMV.

The V and J ends lost 5 bases and 3 bases, in that order; junction bases with no gene match: 6. The CDR3 length is 13 residues. CDR1 and CDR2 from the germline V gene are DFQATT and SNEGSKA (reference sequence). The sample holds a few counts of this clonotype. Its antigen is unknown. TCRdb processed the reads anew with MiXCR; each CDR3 protein has one entry. The repertoire holds over 85,000 distinct CDR3 sequences, with more than 15% as singletons. Sequenced material: PBMCs. The sequence came from a human donor in good health (CMV status not recorded). Some clones in this sample may be carry-over from other donors' samples. The rearrangement joins TRBV20-1 to TRBJ1-1, with 7 bases that match TRBD1. CDR3 loop: CSALPGTDTEAFF. The CDR3 region has the DNA TGCAGTGCTTTACCGGGGACAGACACTGAAGCTTTCTTT.